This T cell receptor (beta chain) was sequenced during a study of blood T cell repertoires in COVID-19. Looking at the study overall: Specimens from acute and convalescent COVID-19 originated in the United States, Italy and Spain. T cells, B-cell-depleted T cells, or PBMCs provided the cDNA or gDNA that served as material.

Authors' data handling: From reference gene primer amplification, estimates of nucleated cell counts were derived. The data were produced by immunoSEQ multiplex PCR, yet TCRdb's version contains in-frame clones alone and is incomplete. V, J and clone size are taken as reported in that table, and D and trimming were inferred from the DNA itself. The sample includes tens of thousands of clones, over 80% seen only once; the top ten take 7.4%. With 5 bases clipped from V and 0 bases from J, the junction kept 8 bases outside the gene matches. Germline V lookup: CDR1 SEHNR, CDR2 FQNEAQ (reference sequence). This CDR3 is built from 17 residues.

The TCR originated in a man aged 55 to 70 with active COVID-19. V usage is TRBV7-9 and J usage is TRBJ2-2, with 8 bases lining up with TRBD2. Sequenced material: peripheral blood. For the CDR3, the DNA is TGTGCCAGCAGCCGGTCGGGAGGGCCTTCGAACACCGGGGAGCTGTTTTTT. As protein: CASSRSGGPSNTGELFF.